These 29 T cell receptor beta chains share one sample of origin, sequenced in a study of long-term antiretroviral therapy in people with HIV. It was version v3.0 of the immunoSEQ assay that was run at survey level. Using immunoSEQ multiplex PCR, the repertoire was profiled, and TCRdb retains in-frame clones only, with some absent. The sample consists of more than 20,000 clones, around 84% of them appearing once. Sequences were derived from unsorted PBMCs, sampled 1.8 years before starting antiretroviral therapy. The receptors originated from a young woman with HIV.

The rearrangement links TRBV11-2 to TRBJ2-7, with D unresolved. The V end was cut by 0 bases, the J end by 2 bases, with 11 bases between. Looked up from germline, CDR1 is SGHAT and CDR2 is FQNNGV. This CDR3 contains 15 residues. CDR3 DNA sequence: TGTGCCAGCAGCTTAGATGGTAGGGATACCTACGAGCAGTACGTC. Amino acids: CASSLDGRDTYEQYV.

This rearrangement joins TRBV28 to TRBJ2-3; D call uncertain. The CDR3 length is 12 residues. V lost 4 bases and J 2 bases, leaving 4 bases between the germline ends. Germline assignment: CDR1 MDHEN and CDR2 SYDVKM. The CDR3 sequence is CASSSFTDTQYF. The CDR3 bases are TGTGCCAGCAGTTCCTTCACAGATACGCAGTATTTT.

This chain joins TRBV5-1 and TRBJ1-2, with 7 nucleotides matching TRBD1. With 4 bases clipped from V and 4 bases from J, the junction kept 7 bases outside the gene matches. Germline V gives CDR1 SGHRS, CDR2 YFSETQ. The CDR3 consists of 14 residues. Written as DNA, the CDR3 is TGCGCCAGCAGCGCCCTGGACAGGTCCTATGGCTACACCTTC. Protein sequence: CASSALDRSYGYTF. The whole variable domain, remainder taken from reference TRBV5-1 and TRBJ1-2, is KAGVTQTPRYLIKTRGQQVTLSCSPISGHRSVSWYQQTPGQGLQFLFEYFSETQRNKGNFPGRFSGRQFSNSRSEMNVSTLELGDSALYLCASSALDRSYGYTFGSGTRLTVV.

The chain couples TRBV5-1 to TRBJ2-5; D possibly matches TRBD1 or TRBD2 (5 bases each). The germline CDR1 and CDR2 sequences are SGHRS and YFSETQ. Trimming pared 0 bases from V and 4 bases from J, leaving 16 bases between. CDR3 length: 16 residues. The CDR3 loop is CASSLGSSGPLETQYF. CDR3 bases: TGCGCCAGCAGCTTGGGGTCGTCGGGGCCATTAGAGACCCAGTACTTC.

V and J are TRBV2 and TRBJ1-1; 11 bases agree with TRBD1. Germline CDR1 reads SNHLY; CDR2 reads FYNNEI. The CDR3 is 15 residues long. The J segment lost 4 bases and the V segment lost 5 bases, leaving 6 bases of the junction unmatched. CDR3 nucleotide sequence: TGTGCCAGCAGTCCACGGACAGGGGGCGGCACTGAAGCTTTCTTT. This sequence encodes CASSPRTGGGTEAFF.

This chain joins TRBV30 and TRBJ2-7; 11 nucleotides line up with TRBD1. Germline V gene data show CDR1 as GTSNPN and CDR2 as SVGIG (reference sequence). CDR3 size: 13 residues. J lost 4 bases, V lost 8 bases, and 7 bases had no gene match. Written as DNA, the CDR3 is TGTGCCGGAAGGACAGGGGGCACGTACGAGCAGTACTTC. As protein: CAGRTGGTYEQYF.

There are a few counts of this clone. The CDR3 does not close with the conserved phenylalanine or tryptophan, likely indicating a read error. Because the CDR3's place on the DNA is in doubt, the DNA is left out and the CDR3 is given as listed by TCRdb. The rearrangement joins TRBV10-1 to TRBJ2-7; the DNA was not used to check the table's D call, TRBD1. Germline V CDR1 and CDR2: WNHNN, SYGVQD (reference sequence). The CDR3 spans 10 amino acids, including both terminal residues. This CDR3 reads CASRDRQGSP.

The sample holds one count of this clone. This chain connects TRBV14 to TRBJ2-1; D unclear. This CDR3 is 16 amino acids long. Deletions cut 4 bases from V and 2 bases from J, with 15 bases between. CDR1 is SGHDN and CDR2 is FVKESK in the germline V gene. In nucleotides, the CDR3 is TGTGCCAGCAGCCCCATAATGGGTGATACCTACAATGAGCAGTTCTTC. This codes for CASSPIMGDTYNEQFF.

The chain uses TRBV9 and TRBJ2-2, with D possibly TRBD1 on 6 matching bases. V was cut by 7 bases and J by 8 bases, with 21 bases left in between. The CDR3 runs to 15 residues. Germline CDR1 is SGDLS and CDR2 is YYNGEE. CDR3: CASSLLPGAGGELFF. In DNA form, the CDR3 reads TGTGCCAGCTCCCTCCTACCAGGGGCCGGAGGGGAGCTGTTTTTT.

CDR3 bases: TGTGCCAGCAGCTTAGCCACAGGGGGACGGGAGACCCAGTACTTC. It specifies CASSLATGGRETQYF. The chain recombines TRBV11-2 with TRBJ2-5; 8 bases are a match to TRBD1. Germline-derived CDR1 and CDR2 are SGHAT and FQNNGV. This CDR3 comprises 15 residues. Germline trimming cut 1 base from V and 5 bases from J; bases unmatched to any gene: 6.

The rearrangement links TRBV11-2 to TRBJ1-1, with no clear D. The germline gives CDR1 SGHAT, CDR2 FQNNGV. The V end was cut by 2 bases, the J end by 7 bases, with 8 bases between. CDR3 size: 12 residues. CDR3 in amino acids: CASSLPGIEAFF. CDR3 bases: TGTGCCAGCAGCTTACCGGGAATTGAAGCTTTCTTT.

The chain has TRBV19 and TRBJ1-1; D is unclear. Germline CDR1 reads LNHDA; CDR2 reads SQIVND (reference sequence). The length of the CDR3 is 14 residues. Trimming left V 1 base short and J 0 bases short, with 6 bases between. In DNA, the CDR3 is TGTGCCAGTAGTATAGGAGTCGTGAACACTGAAGCTTTCTTT. Translation gives CASSIGVVNTEAFF.

The chain couples TRBV15 to TRBJ1-2; D perhaps matches TRBD1 (5 bases). V lost 5 bases to trimming and J lost 8 bases, with 18 bases between them. Germline-derived CDR1 and CDR2 are LNHNV and YYDKDF (reference sequence). There are 14 residues in the CDR3. For the CDR3, the DNA is TGTGCCACCAGCGCCGAGATTCTGGGGGTCGGCTACACCTTC. This gives the protein CATSAEILGVGYTF.

The V call is TRBV10-2, the J call TRBJ1-2; TRBD1 matches 7 bases. This CDR3 contains 12 residues. The trim removed 7 bases at V and 6 bases at J, leaving 5 bases unmatched. Germline V gene lookup returns CDR1 WSHSY and CDR2 SAAADI. The CDR3 DNA is TGCGCCAGCACCCAGGGGGGTAATGGCTACACCTTC. Translated: CASTQGGNGYTF.

The chain employs TRBV29-1 and TRBJ2-5, with TRBD1 matching 7 bases. The J segment lost 3 bases and the V segment lost 3 bases, leaving 7 bases of the junction unmatched. The CDR3 consists of 14 residues. CDR1 SQVTM and CDR2 ANQGSEA come from the germline V gene. CDR3 amino acids: CSVDEGQLKETQYF. The CDR3 nucleotides are TGCAGCGTTGACGAGGGACAGCTCAAAGAGACCCAGTACTTC.

This clone came up once. The chain has TRBV19 and TRBJ1-2; TRBD1 is a possible D gene (5 bases). This CDR3 region has 15 residues. Trimming left V 7 bases short and J 0 bases short, with 15 bases between. Germline V gene lookup returns CDR1 LNHDA and CDR2 SQIVND (reference sequence). The CDR3 coding sequence is TGTGCCAGTACCCCGGCGGGGGGAGCTAACTATGGCTACACCTTC. Translation gives CASTPAGGANYGYTF.

The V gene is TRBV27, the J gene TRBJ2-5, with TRBD1 identical over 7 bases. The CDR3 contains 13 residues. Germline V gene sequence: CDR1 MNHEY, CDR2 SMNVEV (reference sequence). V trimming: 6 bases; J trimming: 3 bases; junction bases outside the gene matches: 4. The CDR3 nucleotides are TGTGCCAGCAGGCCGGGACAGAAAGAGACCCAGTACTTC. Amino acid sequence: CASRPGQKETQYF.

This clone was counted once. The chain uses TRBV10-2 and TRBJ2-1; 10 bases fit TRBD2. There are 16 residues in the CDR3. Germline CDR1 is WSHSY and CDR2 is SAAADI. V dropped 3 bases and J dropped 4; count of bases not matched to a gene: 6. CDR3 sequence (DNA): TGCGCCAGCAGTGAATTATTTAGCGGGGGGTACAATGAGCAGTTCTTC. As protein: CASSELFSGGYNEQFF.

This chain connects TRBV5-1 to TRBJ2-2; no firm D call. The germline CDR1 and CDR2 sequences are SGHRS and YFSETQ. The CDR3 runs to 14 residues. Deletions cut 2 bases from V and 3 bases from J, with 8 bases between. The CDR3 coding sequence is TGCGCCAGCAGCTTAGAGATTTACACCGGGGAGCTGTTTTTT. Its translation is CASSLEIYTGELFF.

The chain couples TRBV5-1 to TRBJ1-2; D unclear. Germline lookup yields CDR1 SGHRS and CDR2 YFSETQ. The CDR3 consists of 14 residues. Trimming removed 0 bases at V and 4 bases at J, with 10 bases between. The CDR3 coding sequence is TGCGCCAGCAGCTTGGCTTCAGATATCTATGGCTACACCTTC. It translates to CASSLASDIYGYTF.

The chain couples TRBV29-1 to TRBJ2-1; maybe TRBD2 (7 bases). The V end lost 7 bases, the J end lost 5 bases, and 18 bases lay between the germline ends. This CDR3 contains 14 residues. Germline loops: CDR1 SQVTM, CDR2 ANQGSEA. The CDR3 here is CSGGGTSTDNEQFF. The CDR3 coding sequence is TGCAGCGGGGGGGGCACTAGCACCGACAATGAGCAGTTCTTC.

The J gene is TRBJ2-6, the V gene TRBV4-1, with 7 positions matching TRBD2. Trimming took 4 bases from V and 1 from J; bases not matched to a gene: 1. Germline CDR1 is MGHRA and CDR2 is YSYEKL. The CDR3 contains 15 residues. This chain's CDR3 is CASSREGSGANVLTF. The CDR3 nucleotides read TGCGCCAGCAGCCGGGAGGGGTCTGGGGCCAACGTCCTGACTTTC.

The V and J genes are TRBV5-1 and TRBJ1-1; TRBD1 might be the D (5 bases). The CDR3 runs 15 residues. V was shortened by 2 bases and J by 2 bases, with 13 bases between the two germline ends. Germline V CDR1 and CDR2: SGHRS, YFSETQ. In DNA, the CDR3 is TGCGCCAGCAGCTTACGGGGGGAGGGAAACACTGAAGCTTTCTTT. Amino acid sequence: CASSLRGEGNTEAFF.

The rearrangement joins TRBV30 to TRBJ1-3; unclear D gene. Trimming left V 0 bases short and J 0 bases short, with 12 bases between. This CDR3 spans 16 amino acids. CDR1 GTSNPN and CDR2 SVGIG come from the germline V gene (reference sequence). The CDR3 nucleotides read TGTGCCTGGAGTGTATTAGGGTCAGGCTCTGGAAACACCATATATTTT. Its protein product is CAWSVLGSGSGNTIYF.

The chain has TRBV4-1 and TRBJ2-7, with D perhaps matching TRBD1 or TRBD2 (5 bases each). This CDR3 is built from 19 residues. CDR1 and CDR2 (germline): MGHRA, YSYEKL. V was trimmed by 0 bases and J by 3 bases, leaving 24 bases between them. The CDR3 spells CASSQDEDIGLGPGYEQYV. CDR3 nucleotide sequence: TGCGCCAGCAGCCAAGACGAAGACATAGGACTGGGGCCGGGCTACGAGCAGTACGTC.

This chain joins TRBV10-1 and TRBJ1-1; no definite D call. V lost 3 bases and J 5 bases, leaving 7 bases between the germline ends. This CDR3 contains 12 residues. Germline values: CDR1 WNHNN, CDR2 SYGVQD (reference sequence). CDR3 residues: CASSDAQTEAFF. CDR3 nucleotides: TGCGCCAGCAGTGATGCCCAAACTGAAGCTTTCTTT.

The CDR3 DNA is TGTGCCAGCAGCCAGGCGCGGACAGGGGTCTCTGGCTACACCTTC. Its translation: CASSQARTGVSGYTF. The chain recombines TRBV14 with TRBJ1-2; the match to TRBD1 covers 9 bases. CDR1 SGHDN and CDR2 FVKESK come from the germline V gene. This CDR3 spans 15 amino acids. V lost 3 bases and J lost 7; bases outside the gene matches: 9.

The CDR3 DNA follows: TGTGCCAGCAGCGGGGACATGCCTTATTCACCCCTCCACTTT. It codes for CASSGDMPYSPLHF. V is TRBV9 and J is TRBJ1-6; a weak D match, TRBD1 (6 bases). V lost 3 bases and J lost 8, with 12 bases in between. In germline, CDR1 is SGDLS, CDR2 YYNGEE. The CDR3 is made up of 14 amino acids.

The V gene is TRBV30, the J gene TRBJ2-7; D is undetermined. V gave up 1 base and J gave up 1 base, with 5 bases separating them. The CDR3 is 12 amino acids. The V gene's germline CDR1 is GTSNPN and CDR2 SVGIG (reference sequence). In DNA form, the CDR3 reads TGTGCCTGGAGTGCCGGGTCCTACGAGCAGTACTTC. Translation: CAWSAGSYEQYF.